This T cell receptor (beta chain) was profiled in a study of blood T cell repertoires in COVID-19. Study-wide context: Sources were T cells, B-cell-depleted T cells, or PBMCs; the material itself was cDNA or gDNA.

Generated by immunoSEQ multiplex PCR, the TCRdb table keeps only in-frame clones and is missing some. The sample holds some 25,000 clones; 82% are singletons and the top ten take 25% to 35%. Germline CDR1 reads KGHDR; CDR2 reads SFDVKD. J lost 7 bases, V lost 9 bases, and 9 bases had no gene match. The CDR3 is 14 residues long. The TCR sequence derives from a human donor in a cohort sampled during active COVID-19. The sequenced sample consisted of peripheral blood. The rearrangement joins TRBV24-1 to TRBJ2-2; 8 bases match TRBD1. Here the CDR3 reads CATAPGQVGGELFF. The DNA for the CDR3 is TGTGCCACCGCCCCGGGACAGGTTGGCGGGGAGCTGTTTTTT.